This T cell receptor (beta chain) was recorded in a study of T cell repertoires in cytomegalovirus infection. On the study more broadly: The study used recently identified HLA-C-restricted and well-studied HLA-B-restricted CMV epitopes.

For this clonotype: The target antigen is unknown.

The V end was cut by 1 base, the J end by 0 bases, with 7 bases between. The CDR3 has 15 residues. From germline, CDR1 is SEHNR and CDR2 FQNEAQ (reference sequence). Overall study findings and caveats: Totalled public TCR beta family frequency picked out people who carried CMV plus the relevant HLA. Ex vivo, HLA-C-restricted CMV-specific TCR beta clonotypes prevailed over the rest of the response.

TCRdb re-analysed the reads in MiXCR, keeping a single row per CDR3 protein. The profile covers 100,000 to 150,000 distinct CDR3 sequences, with around 30% appearing a single time and roughly 58% taken by the ten largest. This chain connects TRBV7-9 to TRBJ1-3; D unresolved. The receptor was derived from a human donor in good health (CMV status not recorded). Some clones in this sample may be carry-over from other donors' samples. The sample was CD8+ T cells from cultured PBMCs, taken from culture after CMV antigen stimulation. CDR3: CASSLDMGSGNTIYF. The CDR3 DNA sequence: TGTGCCAGCAGCTTAGATATGGGCTCTGGAAACACCATATATTTT.